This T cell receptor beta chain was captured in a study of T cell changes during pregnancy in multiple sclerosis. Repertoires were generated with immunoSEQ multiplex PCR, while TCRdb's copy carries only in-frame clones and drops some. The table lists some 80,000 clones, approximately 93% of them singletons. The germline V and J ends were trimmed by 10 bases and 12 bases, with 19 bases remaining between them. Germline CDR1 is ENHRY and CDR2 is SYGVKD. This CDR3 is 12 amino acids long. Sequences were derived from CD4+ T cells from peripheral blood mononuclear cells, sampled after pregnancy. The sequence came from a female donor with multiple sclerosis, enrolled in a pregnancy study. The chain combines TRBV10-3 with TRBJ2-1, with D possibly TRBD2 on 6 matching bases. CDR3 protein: CATGSGRERQFF. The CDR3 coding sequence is TGTGCCACGGGTAGCGGCCGAGAGAGGCAGTTCTTC.